The subject of this entry is one T cell receptor (beta chain). Here immunoSEQ multiplex PCR was the method, and the copy in TCRdb shows in-frame clones only, minus some. The table records 600,000 or so clones, about 90% of them present only once. Germline V gene sequence: CDR1 SGHNT, CDR2 YYREEE (reference sequence). There are 12 residues in the CDR3. The germline V and J ends were trimmed by 10 bases and 2 bases, with 11 bases remaining between them. This record belongs to a study of shared T cell receptors in the human thymus. These same records also appear under a second study, on human thymus T cells. As that report states: Donors were healthy Finnish babies undergoing corrective operations for congenital heart defects. Resections from corrective heart surgery supplied the thymus tissue. What related research reported was that thymic repertoires overlapped highly among unrelated individuals.

The chain recombines TRBV5-4 with TRBJ2-3, with a tentative D call TRBD1 (5 bases). Material for sequencing was thymocytes. The clonotype originates from a boy under two years old with a congenital heart defect. DNA of the CDR3: TGTGCCTCGAAGGGGCCCACAGATACGCAGTATTTT. It translates to CASKGPTDTQYF.